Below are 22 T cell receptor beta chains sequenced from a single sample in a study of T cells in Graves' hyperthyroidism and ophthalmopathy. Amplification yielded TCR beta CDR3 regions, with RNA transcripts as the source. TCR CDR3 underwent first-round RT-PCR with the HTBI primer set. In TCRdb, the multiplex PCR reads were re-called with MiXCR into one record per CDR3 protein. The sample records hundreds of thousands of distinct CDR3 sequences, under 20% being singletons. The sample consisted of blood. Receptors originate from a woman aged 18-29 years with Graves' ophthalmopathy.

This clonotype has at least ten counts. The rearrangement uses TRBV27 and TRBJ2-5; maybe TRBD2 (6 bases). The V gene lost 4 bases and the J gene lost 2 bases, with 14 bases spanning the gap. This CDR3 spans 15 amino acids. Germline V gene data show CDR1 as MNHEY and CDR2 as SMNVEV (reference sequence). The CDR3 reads CASSYGGVGQETQYF. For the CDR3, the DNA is TGTGCCAGCAGTTACGGGGGAGTGGGGCAAGAGACCCAGTACTTC.

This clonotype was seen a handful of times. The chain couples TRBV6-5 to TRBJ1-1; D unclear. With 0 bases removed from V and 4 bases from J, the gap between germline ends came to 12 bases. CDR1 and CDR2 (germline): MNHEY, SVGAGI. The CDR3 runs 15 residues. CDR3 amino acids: CASSYSPREGTEAFF. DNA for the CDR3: TGTGCCAGCAGTTACTCGCCACGGGAAGGCACTGAAGCTTTCTTT.

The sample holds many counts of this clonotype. The CDR3 region has the DNA TGTGCCAGCTTAGGGGCGAGGGGGAACTACAATGAGCAGTTCTTC. Protein: CASLGARGNYNEQFF. The chain combines TRBV28 with TRBJ2-1; D is possibly TRBD1 (6 bases). V was shortened by 8 bases and J by 3 bases, with 17 bases between the two germline ends. The CDR3 is 15 amino acids. Germline lookup yields CDR1 MDHEN and CDR2 SYDVKM.

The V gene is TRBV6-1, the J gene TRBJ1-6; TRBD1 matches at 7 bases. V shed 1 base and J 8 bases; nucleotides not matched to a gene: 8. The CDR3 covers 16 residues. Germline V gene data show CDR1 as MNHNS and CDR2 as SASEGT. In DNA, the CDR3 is TGTGCCAGCAGTGAAGAAGCTACAGGGGCCTATTCACCCCTCCACTTT. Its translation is CASSEEATGAYSPLHF.

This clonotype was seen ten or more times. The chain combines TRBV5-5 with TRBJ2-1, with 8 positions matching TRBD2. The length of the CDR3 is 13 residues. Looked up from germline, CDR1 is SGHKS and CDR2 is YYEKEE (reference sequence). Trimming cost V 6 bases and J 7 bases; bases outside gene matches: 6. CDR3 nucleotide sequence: TGTGCCAGCATCTTAAGCGGGAGAAATGAGCAGTTCTTC. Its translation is CASILSGRNEQFF.

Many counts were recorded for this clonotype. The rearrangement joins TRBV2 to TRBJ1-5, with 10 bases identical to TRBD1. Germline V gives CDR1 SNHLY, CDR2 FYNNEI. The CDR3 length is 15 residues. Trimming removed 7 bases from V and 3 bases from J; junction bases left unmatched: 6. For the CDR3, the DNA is TGTGCCAGCAACGGGGACAGGGGATTCAATCAGCCCCAGCATTTT. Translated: CASNGDRGFNQPQHF.

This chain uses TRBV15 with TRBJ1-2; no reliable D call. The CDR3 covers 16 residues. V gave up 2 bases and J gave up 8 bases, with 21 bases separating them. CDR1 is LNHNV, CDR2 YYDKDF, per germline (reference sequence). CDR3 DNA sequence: TGTGCCACCAGCAGATCTTCCTCGGACGTCCCGCGGGGCTACACCTTC. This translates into CATSRSSSDVPRGYTF.

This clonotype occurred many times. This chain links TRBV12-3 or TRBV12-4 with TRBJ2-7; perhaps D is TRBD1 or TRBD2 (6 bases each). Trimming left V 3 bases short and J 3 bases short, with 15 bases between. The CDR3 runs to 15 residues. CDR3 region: CASSFFPGAVYEQYF. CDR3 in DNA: TGTGCCAGCAGTTTCTTTCCGGGGGCGGTCTACGAGCAGTACTTC.

CDR3 DNA sequence: TGTGCCAGCAGCCAAGCGGTGGGTATGAACACTGAAGCTTTCTTT. Encoded protein: CASSQAVGMNTEAFF. The chain joins TRBV14 to TRBJ1-1; no clear D gene. V lost 1 base and J 0 bases, leaving 9 bases between the germline ends. This CDR3 region has 15 residues. Germline lookup yields CDR1 SGHDN and CDR2 FVKESK.

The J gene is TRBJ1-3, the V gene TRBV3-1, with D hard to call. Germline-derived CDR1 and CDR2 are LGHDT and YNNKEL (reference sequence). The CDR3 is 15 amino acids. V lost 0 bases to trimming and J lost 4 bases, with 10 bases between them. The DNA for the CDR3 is TGTGCCAGCAGCCAAGATGAGGGCAGCGGAAACACCATATATTTT. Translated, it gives CASSQDEGSGNTIYF.

CDR3 bases: TGTGCCAGCAGCCCCCTCGGGGGTGGACTAGCGGGGGGCACGAACACCGGGGAGCTGTTTTTT. It yields the protein CASSPLGGGLAGGTNTGELFF. This chain joins TRBV7-3 and TRBJ2-2, with 14 bases matching TRBD2. After removal of 5 bases from V and 0 bases from J, the junction contained 14 bases not matched to a gene. This CDR3 has 21 residues. Per the germline V gene, CDR1 is SGHTA and CDR2 is FQGTGA.

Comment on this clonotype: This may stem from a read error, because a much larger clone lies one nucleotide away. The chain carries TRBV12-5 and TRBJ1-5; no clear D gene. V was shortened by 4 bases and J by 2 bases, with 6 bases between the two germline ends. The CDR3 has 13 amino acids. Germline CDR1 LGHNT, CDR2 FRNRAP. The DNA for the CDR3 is TGTGCTAGTGGTTCCGGACGCAATCAGCCCCAGCATTTT. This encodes CASGSGRNQPQHF.

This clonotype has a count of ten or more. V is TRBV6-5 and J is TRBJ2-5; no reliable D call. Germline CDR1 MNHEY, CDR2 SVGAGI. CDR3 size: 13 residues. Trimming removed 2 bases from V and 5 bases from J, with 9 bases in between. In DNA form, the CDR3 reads TGTGCCAGCAGTTACATGGGGTGGGAGACCCAGTACTTC. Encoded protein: CASSYMGWETQYF.

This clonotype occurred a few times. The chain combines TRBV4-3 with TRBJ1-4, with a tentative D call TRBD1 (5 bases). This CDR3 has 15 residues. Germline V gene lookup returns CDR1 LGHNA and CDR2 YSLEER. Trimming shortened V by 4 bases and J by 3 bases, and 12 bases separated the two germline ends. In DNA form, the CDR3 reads TGCGCCAGCAGCCCCCTGGGGGGTCCTAATGAAAAACTGTTTTTT. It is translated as CASSPLGGPNEKLFF.

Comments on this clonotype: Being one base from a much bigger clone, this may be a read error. The CDR3: CASSQAPGTGEVTQFF. CDR3 DNA: TGTGCCAGCAGCCAAGCCCCCGGGACAGGAGAGGTGACCCAGTTCTTC. The chain is built from TRBV14 and TRBJ2-1, with 8 bases that match TRBD1. J was trimmed by 13 bases and V by 1 base; bases with no gene match: 15. The CDR3 runs 16 residues. CDR1 and CDR2 (germline): SGHDN, FVKESK.

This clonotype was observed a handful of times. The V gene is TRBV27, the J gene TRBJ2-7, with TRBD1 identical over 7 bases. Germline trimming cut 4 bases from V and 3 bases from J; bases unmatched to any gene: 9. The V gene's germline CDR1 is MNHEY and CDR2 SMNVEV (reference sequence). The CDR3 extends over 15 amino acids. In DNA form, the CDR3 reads TGTGCCAGCAGTTCCCGACAGGGCGCCTACTACGAGCAGTACTTC. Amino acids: CASSSRQGAYYEQYF.

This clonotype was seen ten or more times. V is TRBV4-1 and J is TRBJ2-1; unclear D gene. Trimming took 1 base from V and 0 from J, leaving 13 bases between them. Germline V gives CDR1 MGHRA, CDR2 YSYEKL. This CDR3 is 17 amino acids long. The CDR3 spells CASSQVDMGFSYNEQFF. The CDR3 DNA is TGCGCCAGCAGCCAAGTCGACATGGGATTCTCCTACAATGAGCAGTTCTTC.

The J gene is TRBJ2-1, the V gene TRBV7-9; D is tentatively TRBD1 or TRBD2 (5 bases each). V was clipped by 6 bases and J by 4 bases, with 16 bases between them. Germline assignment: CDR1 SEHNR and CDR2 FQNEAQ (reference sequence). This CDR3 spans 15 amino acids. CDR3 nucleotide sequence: TGTGCCAGCAGTACAGGAGGAACAGAATACAATGAGCAGTTCTTC. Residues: CASSTGGTEYNEQFF.

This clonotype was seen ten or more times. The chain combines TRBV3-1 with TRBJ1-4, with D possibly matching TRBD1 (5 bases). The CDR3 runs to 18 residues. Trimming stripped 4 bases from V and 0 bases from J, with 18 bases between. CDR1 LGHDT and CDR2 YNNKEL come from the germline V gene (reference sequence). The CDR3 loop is CASSRITGHLATNEKLFF. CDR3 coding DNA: TGTGCCAGCAGCCGGATCACCGGACACCTAGCAACTAATGAAAAACTGTTTTTT.

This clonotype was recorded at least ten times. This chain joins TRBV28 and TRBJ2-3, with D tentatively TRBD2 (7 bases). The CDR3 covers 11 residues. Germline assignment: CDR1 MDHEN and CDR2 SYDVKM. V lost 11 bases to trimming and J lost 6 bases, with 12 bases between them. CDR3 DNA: TGTGCCTCCGGGGGGCATGATACGCAGTATTTT. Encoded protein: CASGGHDTQYF.

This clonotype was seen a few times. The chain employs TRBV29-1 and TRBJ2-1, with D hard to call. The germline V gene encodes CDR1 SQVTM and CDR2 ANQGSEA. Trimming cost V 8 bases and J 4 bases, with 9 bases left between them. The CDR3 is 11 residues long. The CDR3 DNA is TGCAGCTTAACAGAGTACAATGAGCAGTTCTTC. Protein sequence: CSLTEYNEQFF.

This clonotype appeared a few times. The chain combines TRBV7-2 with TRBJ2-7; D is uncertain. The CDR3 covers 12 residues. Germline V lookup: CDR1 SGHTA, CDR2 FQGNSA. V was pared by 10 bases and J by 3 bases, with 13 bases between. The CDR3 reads CATDGPNYEQYF. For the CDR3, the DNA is TGTGCCACGGACGGGCCAAACTACGAGCAGTACTTC.